The 15 T cell receptor beta chains presented below share a single source sample, sequenced in a study of shared clonotypes between healthy human individuals. Libraries were prepared by immunoSEQ multiplex PCR; TCRdb keeps only in-frame clonotypes and omits some of them. The data show approximately 1,000,000 clones, approximately 77% seen once. Sequencing input: memory CD4+ T cells from PBMCs. Noted subset: CD45RA-negative fraction. These receptors were obtained from a man younger than 35 in good health. Some clones in this sample may be carry-over from other donors' samples.

The chain recombines TRBV28 with TRBJ2-7, with TRBD2 matching 10 bases. The germline gives CDR1 MDHEN, CDR2 SYDVKM. V lost 2 bases and J lost 2; bases outside the gene matches: 3. The CDR3 has 15 residues. The DNA of the CDR3 is TGTGCCAGCAGTTTACTAGCGGGAGAAGCCTACGAGCAGTACTTC. This translates into CASSLLAGEAYEQYF.

V usage is TRBV5-4 and J usage is TRBJ2-5; perhaps TRBD1 as D (5 bases). Germline values: CDR1 SGHNT, CDR2 YYREEE (reference sequence). Trimming removed 4 bases from V and 5 bases from J, with 15 bases in between. The CDR3 runs to 14 residues. The chain's CDR3 is CASSQGRARETQYF. The CDR3 nucleotides are TGTGCCAGCAGCCAGGGCAGAGCGAGGGAGACCCAGTACTTC.

This sequence joins TRBV2 and TRBJ2-1; D is perhaps TRBD2 (6 bases). The CDR3 extends over 14 amino acids. V dropped 7 bases and J dropped 8 bases, with 18 bases sitting between them. Germline V gene lookup returns CDR1 SNHLY and CDR2 FYNNEI. CDR3 in DNA: TGTGCCAGCATCCGACTAGTGGGTTTCGATGAGCAGTTCTTC. This codes for CASIRLVGFDEQFF.

The rearrangement joins TRBV5-1 to TRBJ2-3, with D possibly TRBD1 on 5 matching bases. Trimming removed 4 bases at V and 1 base at J, with 13 bases between. The CDR3 is 15 amino acids. Germline V gene sequence: CDR1 SGHRS, CDR2 YFSETQ. This CDR3 is CASSQEDSRTDTQYF. The CDR3 coding sequence is TGCGCCAGCAGCCAAGAAGACAGCCGCACAGATACGCAGTATTTT.

The chain carries TRBV2 and TRBJ2-1, with 10 bases fitting TRBD2. Germline V gives CDR1 SNHLY, CDR2 FYNNEI. After removal of 2 bases from V and 7 bases from J, the junction contained 5 bases not matched to a gene. The CDR3 is 15 residues long. The CDR3 region is CASSERSGRGNEQFF. The CDR3 DNA follows: TGTGCCAGCAGTGAACGGAGCGGGAGGGGGAATGAGCAGTTCTTC. The complete variable domain, with remaining parts taken from reference TRBV2 and TRBJ2-1, reads EPEVTQTPSHQVTQMGQEVILRCVPISNHLYFYWYRQILGQKVEFLVSFYNNEISEKSEIFDDQFSVERPDGSNFTLKIRSTKLEDSAMYFCASSERSGRGNEQFFGPGTRLTVL.

The chain combines TRBV19 with TRBJ1-1; the match to TRBD1 covers 7 bases. In germline, CDR1 is LNHDA, CDR2 SQIVND (reference sequence). The CDR3 contains 15 residues. V shed 9 bases, J shed 4 bases, and the junction held 14 bases outside the gene matches. As DNA, the CDR3 is TGTGCCAGCTCGACCAGGGGGGTCTGGAGCACTGAAGCTTTCTTT. Translating it yields CASSTRGVWSTEAFF. The whole variable domain, filled in from reference TRBV19 and TRBJ1-1, reads DGGITQSPKYLFRKEGQNVTLSCEQNLNHDAMYWYRQDPGQGLRLIYYSQIVNDFQKGDIAEGYSVSREKKESFPLTVTSAQKNPTAFYLCASSTRGVWSTEAFFGQGTRLTVV.

The chain carries TRBV2 and TRBJ2-1; D is ambiguous. V was shortened by 2 bases and J by 7 bases, with 9 bases between the two germline ends. Germline-derived CDR1 and CDR2 are SNHLY and FYNNEI. The CDR3 consists of 13 residues. CDR3 residues: CASSEYGWNEQFF. The CDR3 region has the DNA TGTGCCAGCAGTGAATACGGCTGGAATGAGCAGTTCTTC. Full variable domain (missing parts from reference TRBV2 and TRBJ2-1): EPEVTQTPSHQVTQMGQEVILRCVPISNHLYFYWYRQILGQKVEFLVSFYNNEISEKSEIFDDQFSVERPDGSNFTLKIRSTKLEDSAMYFCASSEYGWNEQFFGPGTRLTVL.

This chain uses TRBV27 with TRBJ1-2; D remains unclear. The CDR3 is made up of 11 amino acids. Trimming removed 10 bases at V and 7 bases at J, with 13 bases between. Germline CDR1 and CDR2: MNHEY and SMNVEV (reference sequence). The CDR3 here is CAIPPTAGYTF. CDR3 DNA: TGTGCCATCCCCCCCACAGCTGGCTACACCTTC.

In regard to this clone: This sample includes further DNA sequences coding for the same CDR3. The V gene is TRBV9, the J gene TRBJ2-5, with D possibly called TRBD1 or TRBD2 (5 bases each). Trimming removed 0 bases from V and 4 bases from J, with 10 bases in between. There are 14 residues in the CDR3. Germline values: CDR1 SGDLS, CDR2 YYNGEE. In nucleotides, the CDR3 is TGTGCCAGCAGCGTAGCTTCGGGACGAGAGACCCAGTACTTC. Translating gives CASSVASGRETQYF.

This sequence joins TRBV6-4 and TRBJ2-3, with TRBD2 matching 13 bases. The ends lost 6 bases at V and 5 bases at J; junction bases unmatched: 5. Germline CDR1 is MRHNA and CDR2 is SNTAGT. The CDR3 is made up of 15 amino acids. CDR3 in amino acids: CASSRTSGSVDTQYF. In DNA, the CDR3 is TGTGCCAGCAGCCGGACTAGCGGGAGTGTAGATACGCAGTATTTT.

In this sample, this clone turned up a few times. The V call is TRBV2, the J call TRBJ1-2; tentatively, D is TRBD1 (6 bases). The V gene's germline CDR1 is SNHLY and CDR2 FYNNEI. Trimming cost V 4 bases and J 4 bases, with 10 bases left between them. CDR3 length: 13 amino acids. CDR3 residues: CASSVKGGYGYTF. The CDR3 bases are TGTGCCAGCAGTGTGAAAGGGGGCTATGGCTACACCTTC.

The gene calls are TRBV4-3 and TRBJ2-7; D unclear. Trimming stripped 3 bases from V and 0 bases from J, with 12 bases between. The V gene's germline CDR1 is LGHNA and CDR2 YSLEER. The CDR3 is 15 amino acids. As DNA, the CDR3 is TGCGCCAGCAGCCACTCTCTATTAATCTCCTACGAGCAGTACTTC. This encodes CASSHSLLISYEQYF.

The table lists this clone with a few counts. The sample carries other DNA sequences with the same CDR3. The rearrangement links TRBV9 to TRBJ1-3, with unresolved D. This CDR3 has 13 residues. V lost 0 bases, J lost 4 bases, and 5 bases lay in between. Per the germline V gene, CDR1 is SGDLS and CDR2 is YYNGEE. In nucleotides, the CDR3 is TGTGCCAGCAGCGTAGGAGGCGGAAACACCATATATTTT. It encodes CASSVGGGNTIYF.

As concerns this clone: One end of the junction does not line up with germline, which may come from a read error. The rearrangement joins TRBV15 to TRBJ2-7, with 8 bases that match TRBD2. The length of the CDR3 is 14 residues. Germline V gives CDR1 LNHNV, CDR2 YYDKDF (reference sequence). This CDR3 reads CATSPWTSSHEQYF. The CDR3 coding sequence is TGTGCCACCAGTCCCTGGACTAGCTCCCACGAGCAGTACTTC.

With respect to this clone: A much larger clone lies a single base off, so this may be a read error. This chain connects TRBV7-9 to TRBJ1-2; D gene unclear. CDR3 size: 13 residues. Germline V lookup: CDR1 SEHNR, CDR2 FQNEAQ (reference sequence). The CDR3 loop is CANSLPANYGYTF. CDR3 DNA: TGTGCCAACAGCTTACCAGCCAACTATGGCTACACCTTC.